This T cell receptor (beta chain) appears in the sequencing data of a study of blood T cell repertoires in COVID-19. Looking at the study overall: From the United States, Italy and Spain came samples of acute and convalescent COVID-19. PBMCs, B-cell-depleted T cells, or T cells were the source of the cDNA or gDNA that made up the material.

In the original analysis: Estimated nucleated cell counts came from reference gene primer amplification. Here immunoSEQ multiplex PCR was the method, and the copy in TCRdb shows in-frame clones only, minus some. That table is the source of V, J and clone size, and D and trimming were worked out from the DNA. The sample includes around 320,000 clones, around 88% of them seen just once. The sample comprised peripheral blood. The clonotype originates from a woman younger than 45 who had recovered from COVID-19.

The CDR3 nucleotides read TGTGCCAGCAGTTTGCGGCGGCCCCTTGCAACTAATGAAAAACTGTTTTTT. Translated, it gives CASSLRRPLATNEKLFF. The J gene is TRBJ1-4, the V gene TRBV28; D is unclear. The CDR3 runs to 17 residues. The V gene's germline CDR1 is MDHEN and CDR2 SYDVKM. The ends were cut back, 3 bases at V and 0 bases at J, with 14 bases in the middle. Looking up the rest from reference TRBV28 and TRBJ1-4 gives the full variable domain: DVKVTQSSRYLVKRTGEKVFLECVQDMDHENMFWYRQDPGLGLRLIYFSYDVKMKEKGDIPEGYSVSREKKERFSLILESASTNQTSMYLCASSLRRPLATNEKLFFGSGTQLSVL.